These 20 T cell receptor beta chains were all obtained from the same sample, sequenced in a study of control samples from healthy donors and cancer patients. Data came from immunoSEQ multiplex PCR; TCRdb stores just in-frame clones and leaves some out. The sample contains about 150,000 clones, 93% of which appear only once. Sequencing was done on a sample of blood. The receptors come from a man in his late teens or twenties in good health.

A single count supports this clone. The rearrangement uses TRBV5-1 and TRBJ1-4, with D possibly TRBD1 on 5 matching bases. Germline V gene lookup returns CDR1 SGHRS and CDR2 YFSETQ. V was shortened by 1 base and J by 2 bases, with 12 bases between the two germline ends. The CDR3 consists of 16 residues. Written as DNA, the CDR3 is TGCGCCAGCAGCTTGAGGGGCACTGGGACTAATGAAAAACTGTTTTTT. Protein product: CASSLRGTGTNEKLFF.

This chain connects TRBV2 to TRBJ1-5; D remains ambiguous. V lost 8 bases to trimming and J lost 0 bases, with 11 bases between them. CDR1 and CDR2 (germline): SNHLY, FYNNEI. The CDR3 totals 14 residues. This chain's CDR3 is CASVGPYSNQPQHF. Here the CDR3 DNA reads TGTGCCAGCGTCGGCCCTTATAGCAATCAGCCCCAGCATTTT.

The chain combines TRBV7-6 with TRBJ2-3, with 7 positions matching TRBD2. This CDR3 is 15 amino acids long. Germline assignment: CDR1 SGHVS and CDR2 FNYEAQ. J lost 2 bases, V lost 1 base, and 3 bases had no gene match. This chain's CDR3 is CASSLGRGITDTQYF. DNA for the CDR3: TGTGCCAGCAGCTTAGGGCGGGGGATCACAGATACGCAGTATTTT.

The chain joins TRBV28 to TRBJ1-2; no reliable D call. This CDR3 contains 15 residues. V was cut by 7 bases and J by 4 bases, with 19 bases left in between. Germline V gives CDR1 MDHEN, CDR2 SYDVKM. The CDR3 DNA sequence: TGTGCCAGCACCTCTTTGTACGGAGGCCTCTATGGCTACACCTTC. Translation gives CASTSLYGGLYGYTF.

This clone has more than one count but fewer than ten. The chain links TRBV27 to TRBJ2-1; D unresolved. CDR3 size: 15 residues. The V and J ends lost 3 bases and 7 bases respectively, with 16 bases between them. Germline V gives CDR1 MNHEY, CDR2 SMNVEV (reference sequence). The DNA of the CDR3 is TGTGCCAGCAGTTTCAAGAACTACCTACAAAATGAGCAGTTCTTC. Protein: CASSFKNYLQNEQFF.

The rearrangement links TRBV7-3 to TRBJ1-1, with no clear D. This CDR3 spans 13 amino acids. From germline, CDR1 is SGHTA and CDR2 FQGTGA. The V gene lost 5 bases and the J gene lost 4 bases, with 11 bases spanning the gap. The chain's CDR3 is CASSPTTPTEAFF. DNA for the CDR3: TGTGCCAGCAGCCCCACAACCCCCACTGAAGCTTTCTTT.

The gene calls are TRBV7-9 and TRBJ1-2; tentatively, D is TRBD1 (5 bases). Looked up from germline, CDR1 is SEHNR and CDR2 is FQNEAQ (reference sequence). Trimming cost V 8 bases and J 5 bases, with 18 bases left between them. This CDR3 has 14 residues. The DNA of the CDR3 is TGTGCCAGCTCGGGGCCCCTCGGTGGGTATGGCTACACCTTC. This codes for CASSGPLGGYGYTF.

V gene TRBV5-5 combines with J gene TRBJ1-3, with D perhaps TRBD1 (6 bases). From germline, CDR1 is SGHKS and CDR2 YYEKEE (reference sequence). The CDR3 consists of 15 residues. Trimming took off 1 base at V and 1 base at J, with 9 bases between the two ends. In DNA, the CDR3 is TGTGCCAGCAGCTTGTTCGGGACATCTGGAAACACCATATATTTT. Protein sequence: CASSLFGTSGNTIYF.

The chain employs TRBV4-3 and TRBJ1-6; D call uncertain. CDR1 is LGHNA, CDR2 YSLEER, per germline. CDR3 length: 14 residues. Between the trimmed V and J ends, which lost 1 base and 2 bases, there was a span of 3 bases. As DNA, the CDR3 is TGCGCCAGCAGCCAAGCTACCTATAATTCACCCCTCCACTTT. Residues: CASSQATYNSPLHF.

This chain uses TRBV19 with TRBJ1-1; D uncertain. CDR1 and CDR2 (germline): LNHDA, SQIVND (reference sequence). This CDR3 has 14 amino acids. The V end lost 3 bases, the J end lost 1 base, and 9 bases lay between the germline ends. Written as DNA, the CDR3 is TGTGCCAGTAGTATCCCCAGCAGGAACACTGAAGCTTTCTTT. It yields the protein CASSIPSRNTEAFF.

V usage is TRBV5-1 and J usage is TRBJ2-2, with D hard to call. This CDR3 comprises 14 residues. The V gene lost 2 bases and the J gene lost 1 base, with 6 bases spanning the gap. Germline V gives CDR1 SGHRS, CDR2 YFSETQ. Here the CDR3 reads CASSFKRNTGELFF. The CDR3 DNA is TGCGCCAGCAGCTTTAAGCGGAACACCGGGGAGCTGTTTTTT.

This chain connects TRBV4-3 to TRBJ2-7; D is unresolved. Trimming took 0 bases from V and 4 from J, leaving 4 bases between them. Germline V gene lookup returns CDR1 LGHNA and CDR2 YSLEER. This CDR3 comprises 12 residues. The CDR3 nucleotides read TGCGCCAGCAGCCAAGATGGGTACGAGCAGTACTTC. This translates into CASSQDGYEQYF.

The genes are TRBV11-3 and TRBJ2-3; no definite D call. Germline V gene lookup returns CDR1 SGHNT and CDR2 YENEEA. Trimming removed 6 bases from V and 0 bases from J, with 4 bases in between. The CDR3 has 12 residues. CDR3: CASSFSTDTQYF. For the CDR3, the DNA is TGTGCCAGCAGTTTTAGCACAGATACGCAGTATTTT. The full variable domain, completed using reference TRBV11-3 and TRBJ2-3, is EAGVVQSPRYKIIEKKQPVAFWCNPISGHNTLYWYLQNLGQGPELLIRYENEEAVDDSQLPKDRFSAERLKGVDSTLKIQPAELGDSAVYLCASSFSTDTQYFGPGTRLTVL.

J is TRBJ1-5 and V is TRBV28, with D uncertain. Germline CDR1 reads MDHEN; CDR2 reads SYDVKM. Trimming pared 1 base from V and 5 bases from J, leaving 12 bases between. CDR3 length: 15 residues. The CDR3 DNA sequence: TGTGCCAGCAGTTTATATACCAGGCAGGATCAGCCCCAGCATTTT. Amino acid sequence: CASSLYTRQDQPQHF.

V usage is TRBV27 and J usage is TRBJ1-6; a possible D gene is TRBD1 (5 bases). This CDR3 has 16 residues. Germline V CDR1 and CDR2: MNHEY, SMNVEV (reference sequence). V was shortened by 3 bases and J by 8 bases, with 17 bases between the two germline ends. CDR3 sequence: CASSFLDTLDDSPLHF. Here the CDR3 DNA reads TGTGCCAGCAGTTTCCTGGACACCTTGGATGATTCACCCCTCCACTTT.

This clone has just one count. The chain combines TRBV4-1 with TRBJ1-4; unclear D gene. The CDR3 runs 15 residues. Germline CDR1 is MGHRA and CDR2 is YSYEKL. Trimming shortened V by 3 bases and J by 3 bases, and 11 bases separated the two germline ends. The CDR3 DNA follows: TGCGCCAGCAGCCAGGCCGACCGACCTAATGAAAAACTGTTTTTT. It specifies CASSQADRPNEKLFF.

The chain links TRBV7-9 to TRBJ1-1; D is undetermined. CDR3 length: 13 residues. Trimming shortened V by 0 bases and J by 10 bases, and 12 bases separated the two germline ends. Per the germline V gene, CDR1 is SEHNR and CDR2 is FQNEAQ (reference sequence). CDR3: CASSLARMGIAFF. DNA for the CDR3: TGTGCCAGCAGCTTAGCGCGTATGGGTATAGCTTTCTTT.

The chain couples TRBV10-3 to TRBJ2-1, with TRBD2 matching over 14 bases. The CDR3 runs to 17 residues. The V and J ends lost 2 bases and 8 bases, in that order; junction bases with no gene match: 8. Germline lookup yields CDR1 ENHRY and CDR2 SYGVKD. CDR3 sequence (DNA): TGTGCCATCAGTGAGCCACGACTAGCGGGGGGGCGTGATGAGCAGTTCTTC. Translation gives CAISEPRLAGGRDEQFF.

J is TRBJ2-3 and V is TRBV7-6; D remains ambiguous. With 3 bases removed from V and 5 bases from J, the gap between germline ends came to 9 bases. The CDR3 extends over 13 amino acids. Germline V lookup: CDR1 SGHVS, CDR2 FNYEAQ. This chain's CDR3 is CASSFIEGDTQYF. The CDR3 DNA follows: TGTGCCAGCAGCTTTATAGAAGGAGATACGCAGTATTTT.

The chain has TRBV21-1 and TRBJ1-5. TRBV21-1 is flagged as a pseudogene. The CDR3 is 17 amino acids. This chain's CDR3 is CASRGKRAGHSNQPQHF. The CDR3 region has the DNA TGTGCCAGCAGAGGGAAACGGGCGGGACATAGCAATCAGCCCCAGCATTTT.